The text below deals with one TCR beta chain. This clonotype came up many times. What antigen it recognizes has not been identified. The sample holds no much larger clone one base away, and base qualities are not on file. This entry is derived from a study of T cells in Graves' hyperthyroidism and ophthalmopathy (dated by TCRdb to the late 2010s). Background for the entire study: Peripheral blood samples were taken at initial diagnosis, before any treatment was given. A discovery cohort of approximately 97 patients, roughly 43 with Graves' ophthalmopathy and more than 55 with stable Graves' hyperthyroidism, was used to find distinguishing TCR V-J signatures. Prospective prediction of ophthalmopathy was tested in an independent validation cohort consisting of fewer than 20 hyperthyroidism patients and some 17 patients who later progressed to ophthalmopathy. For training and testing, the 100 or so patients in the discovery cohort were randomly divided in a 7:3 ratio. In addition, the study compared T-cell repertoires in thyroid tissue and in blood from over 5 Graves' hyperthyroidism patients. After sampling, hyperthyroidism patients received methimazole starting at 30 mg daily, and ophthalmopathy patients received high-dose intravenous methylprednisolone. According to the paper, TCR Vbeta CDR3 sequencing was carried out on 135 peripheral blood samples, which came from 40 to 45 ophthalmopathy, around 74 hyperthyroidism and 17 progressor patients.

Beyond this particular receptor, the publication reports: In validation, progression to ophthalmopathy was predicted by the model with 70.59% sensitivity and 72% to 85% specificity, a median of around 6.5 months before onset. In cross-validation, a model built on a 13 V-J signature told ophthalmopathy apart from stable hyperthyroidism with approximately 90% sensitivity and approximately 84% specificity, and in testing the same model reached 80%/75%. Sample size was not statistically predetermined, and investigators were not blinded to group allocation. Most expanded thyroid clonotypes (frequency above 0.001) were also detected in blood, suggesting blood repertoires may reflect thyroid immune responses.

TCR beta CDR3 regions were amplified from RNA transcripts. A first-round RT-PCR of the TCR CDR3 used the HTBI primer set with the Qiagen OneStep RT-PCR kit. Libraries were constructed in a second round of multiplex PCR, after which size selection and purification were carried out. Sequencing of the libraries was done on an Illumina HiSeq2000 using paired-end 100 bp reads. The paper's processing steps were these. SOAPnuke was used to process the raw data, with reads discarded if the reads contained adapters or uncalled bases, had a mean Phred below 15, or lacked an exact constant-primer or identifier match. COPE v1.2.5 was used to merge the high-quality paired reads, and each unique nucleotide sequence was defined as a clonotype. MiTCR v1.1 was used to align clonotypes to the IMGT TRBV, TRBD and TRBJ reference segments. The analysis included only V-J combinations with a frequency above 0.0001, which together covered 99% to 99.2% of the repertoires. The TCS score was defined as the ratio of F50 (clonal expansion) to E x V (chaos), calculated using BLOSUM62-based TCRdist between CDR3 peptides within each V-J. Welch's t-statistics and random forest reduced approximately 520 V-J features to 13, which were used in a naive Bayes classifier (R e1071). Using fastp at Q25 and MiXCR, TCRdb reprocessed the public reads and kept productive beta chains. Each entry is one CDR3 protein sequence, shown with its most common DNA and genes. For this entry, the V and J calls and clone size follow TCRdb and not the study's own pipeline. This sample holds under 550,000 distinct CDR3 sequences; approximately 14% were observed only once. The ten top clones hold 5.3% of the sample.

Graves' hyperthyroidism was defined as stable when no progression to ophthalmopathy occurred over 18 months of follow-up. Hyperthyroidism patients were newly diagnosed, with disease duration under 2 months, and aged 18 to 65 years. The study excluded patients with uncontrolled infections, other autoimmune diseases, pregnancy or lactation. Diagnoses relied on clinical symptoms, serum thyroxine and TRAb, thyroid ultrasound and orbital computed tomography. PBMCs were isolated from 10 ml of fresh peripheral blood by Ficoll-Paque density gradient centrifugation. Trizol reagent was used to extract total RNA, and RNA quality was then checked on an Agilent 2100 Bioanalyzer. The sequencing sample was made of blood. This clonotype originated in a woman aged 18-35 years with Graves' hyperthyroidism.

The CDR3 here reads CASSLNRGAIPSRTQYF. The DNA sequence is as follows: TGCGCCAGCAGCTTAAACAGGGGGGCCATCCCTAGCAGGACGCAGTATTTT. The chain was built from TRBV5-1 and TRBJ2-3, with 8 bases aligning to TRBD1. The CDR3 spans 17 residues, from the cysteine through the phenylalanine. CDR3 DNA is the only sequence kept; it has 51 bases, read in frame from the first base. Unmatched junction bases come to 17, with V trimmed by 2 bases and J by 9 bases. Looking up the germline V gene yields CDR1 SGHRS and CDR2 YFSETQ.